These 18 T cell receptor beta chains came from one sample sequenced in a study of spatial heterogeneity in lung cancer. TCRdb reprocessed the 5' RACE reads via MiXCR and lists one record per CDR3 protein. The sample includes 40,000 to 45,000 distinct CDR3 sequences, under 7.5% of them seen just once. Time point noted: sample taken at primary tumor resection. The input for sequencing was PBMCs, taken at surgery. These receptors came from a female donor with early-stage non-small cell lung cancer.

This clonotype was recorded a few times. This rearrangement joins TRBV20-1 to TRBJ2-3; D uncertain. CDR3 length equals 14 residues. CDR1 is DFQATT and CDR2 is SNEGSKA in the germline V gene (reference sequence). With 3 bases removed from V and 1 base from J, the gap between germline ends came to 11 bases. The CDR3 here is CSASHKSGTDTQYF. CDR3 sequence (DNA): TGCAGTGCTAGCCACAAGAGTGGCACAGATACGCAGTATTTT.

The chain joins TRBV2 to TRBJ2-1; 12 nucleotides align to TRBD2. CDR3 length equals 15 residues. V shed 6 bases and J 7 bases; nucleotides not matched to a gene: 7. CDR1 is SNHLY, CDR2 FYNNEI, per germline. For the CDR3, the DNA is TGTGCCAGCAGCGAACTAGCGGGGGGCATTAATGAGCAGTTCTTC. Translating it yields CASSELAGGINEQFF.

The chain has TRBV19 and TRBJ2-6; D is undetermined. Trimming took off 7 bases at V and 2 bases at J, with 6 bases between the two ends. Germline values: CDR1 LNHDA, CDR2 SQIVND (reference sequence). The CDR3 spans 13 residues. In nucleotides, the CDR3 is TGTGCCAGTACTGAGGCTGGGGCCAACGTCCTGACTTTC. Translating gives CASTEAGANVLTF.

This clonotype was observed a few times. The genes are TRBV4-3 and TRBJ1-1; D is unresolved. V was shortened by 1 base and J by 0 bases, with 9 bases between the two germline ends. The germline V gene has CDR1 LGHNA and CDR2 YSLEER. CDR3 length equals 15 residues. CDR3: CASSQVAGMNTEAFF. Here the CDR3 DNA reads TGCGCCAGCAGCCAAGTGGCGGGAATGAACACTGAAGCTTTCTTT.

The table lists this clonotype with many counts. The chain combines TRBV6-6 with TRBJ2-4, with 9 nucleotides matching TRBD1. Germline lookup yields CDR1 MNHNY and CDR2 SVGAGI (reference sequence). The length of the CDR3 is 11 residues. V gave up 5 bases and J gave up 15 bases; unmatched junction bases: 5. The CDR3 region is CASSQDRGWYF. The CDR3, as DNA: TGTGCCAGCAGTCAGGACAGGGGTTGGTACTTC.

V is TRBV4-1 and J is TRBJ2-6, with 8 positions matching TRBD2. J gave up 2 bases and V 4 bases, and 7 bases lay outside the gene matches. The CDR3 covers 17 residues. Per germline, CDR1 MGHRA and CDR2 YSYEKL. This chain's CDR3 is CASSPGLETAGANVLTF. CDR3 in DNA: TGCGCCAGCAGCCCGGGACTAGAAACGGCTGGGGCCAACGTCCTGACTTTC.

The chain couples TRBV28 to TRBJ1-2; 10 bases agree with TRBD1. The CDR3 is 18 residues long. The V segment lost 6 bases and the J segment 4 bases; nucleotides outside the gene matches: 17. CDR1 is MDHEN, CDR2 SYDVKM, per germline. CDR3 in DNA: TGTGCCAGCAGCCTCAGCCCGCTGGGACAGGGGATGAGCTATGGCTACACCTTC. This gives the protein CASSLSPLGQGMSYGYTF.

Notes on this clonotype: With a much larger clone just one base away, this may be a read error. V and J are TRBV28 and TRBJ1-5, with TRBD1 identical over 7 bases. The CDR3 loop spans 15 amino acids. The V gene's germline CDR1 is MDHEN and CDR2 SYDVKM. In nucleotides, the CDR3 is TGTGCCAACAGTCCCCCCGTCACAGGGGCTCAGCCCCAGCATTTT. This gives the protein CANSPPVTGAQPQHF.

This clonotype was detected a few times. This chain connects TRBV5-1 to TRBJ2-3; 12 nucleotides line up with TRBD2. This CDR3 is 15 amino acids long. V dropped 0 bases and J dropped 6; count of bases not matched to a gene: 2. CDR1 is SGHRS, CDR2 YFSETQ, per germline. CDR3 nucleotide sequence: TGCGCCAGCAGCTTGGGACTAGCGGGGGCCGATACGCAGTATTTT. This encodes CASSLGLAGADTQYF.

This clonotype occurred many times. The rearrangement uses TRBV7-8 and TRBJ2-2; tentatively, D is TRBD2 (5 bases). CDR1 and CDR2 (germline): SGHVS, FQNEAQ. This CDR3 comprises 14 residues. V gave up 3 bases and J gave up 6 bases, with 11 bases separating them. The CDR3 region is CASSLVRGPGELFF. The CDR3 DNA is TGTGCCAGCAGCTTGGTCCGGGGTCCCGGGGAGCTGTTTTTT.

The chain employs TRBV2 and TRBJ1-1; TRBD1 matches at 7 bases. Unmatched junction bases numbered 5, after V lost 6 bases and J lost 1 base. This CDR3 comprises 14 residues. Germline CDR1 reads SNHLY; CDR2 reads FYNNEI. The CDR3 loop is CASRYRQGNTEAFF. The CDR3 DNA is TGTGCCAGCAGATATAGACAGGGGAACACTGAAGCTTTCTTT.

This clonotype came up a few times. V gene TRBV6-2 or TRBV6-3 combines with J gene TRBJ1-5; D remains ambiguous. Looked up from germline, CDR1 is MNHEY and CDR2 is SVGEGT. This CDR3 has 12 residues. Trimming took off 6 bases at V and 1 base at J, with 4 bases between the two ends. This chain's CDR3 is CASRWSNQPQHF. The CDR3 DNA reads as TGTGCCAGCAGGTGGAGCAATCAGCCCCAGCATTTT.

This clonotype appeared once. The rearrangement joins TRBV29-1 to TRBJ2-3, with D perhaps matching TRBD1 or TRBD2 (5 bases each). Trimming shortened V by 7 bases and J by 0 bases, and 11 bases separated the two germline ends. CDR1 SQVTM and CDR2 ANQGSEA come from the germline V gene. This CDR3 contains 13 residues. The CDR3 loop is CSAEGPSTDTQYF. In DNA form, the CDR3 reads TGCAGCGCCGAGGGGCCGAGCACAGATACGCAGTATTTT.

The rearrangement joins TRBV6-2 or TRBV6-3 to TRBJ1-1; D is possibly TRBD1 (5 bases). V lost 6 bases to trimming and J lost 9 bases, with 14 bases between them. From germline, CDR1 is MNHEY and CDR2 SVGEGT. The CDR3 runs to 12 residues. The CDR3 nucleotides are TGTGCCAGCAGCCAAGCGGGGGTTCAAGCTTTCTTT. It codes for CASSQAGVQAFF.

This rearrangement joins TRBV28 to TRBJ2-5, with D perhaps matching TRBD1 (6 bases). Trimming pared 3 bases from V and 1 base from J, leaving 9 bases between. This CDR3 spans 14 amino acids. The V gene's germline CDR1 is MDHEN and CDR2 SYDVKM. The DNA for the CDR3 is TGTGCCAGCAGTTTGTTCAGGGGCCAAGAGACCCAGTACTTC. This gives the protein CASSLFRGQETQYF.

The chain carries TRBV11-2 and TRBJ2-5; 9 nucleotides align to TRBD1. Germline CDR1 and CDR2: SGHAT and FQNNGV. The CDR3 is made up of 15 amino acids. Unmatched junction bases numbered 7, after V lost 3 bases and J lost 5 bases. CDR3 sequence: CASSFSGTGMETQYF. The CDR3 DNA reads as TGTGCCAGCAGCTTTTCCGGGACAGGGATGGAGACCCAGTACTTC.

This clonotype was counted only a few times. CDR3 bases: TGCGCCAGCAGTGGGAATGAGGGTTTCACAGATACGCAGTATTTT. Protein product: CASSGNEGFTDTQYF. This chain uses TRBV10-1 with TRBJ2-3; D might be TRBD2 (5 bases). From germline, CDR1 is WNHNN and CDR2 SYGVQD (reference sequence). Trimming cost V 4 bases and J 2 bases, with 13 bases left between them. The CDR3 has 15 residues.

This clonotype was counted ten times or more. The chain joins TRBV6-1 to TRBJ1-2; D unclear. The CDR3 contains 13 residues. The V gene's germline CDR1 is MNHNS and CDR2 SASEGT. V was cut by 6 bases and J by 2 bases, with 10 bases left in between. CDR3 in amino acids: CASRPDGNYGYTF. The CDR3 DNA is TGTGCCAGCAGGCCGGACGGAAACTATGGCTACACCTTC.